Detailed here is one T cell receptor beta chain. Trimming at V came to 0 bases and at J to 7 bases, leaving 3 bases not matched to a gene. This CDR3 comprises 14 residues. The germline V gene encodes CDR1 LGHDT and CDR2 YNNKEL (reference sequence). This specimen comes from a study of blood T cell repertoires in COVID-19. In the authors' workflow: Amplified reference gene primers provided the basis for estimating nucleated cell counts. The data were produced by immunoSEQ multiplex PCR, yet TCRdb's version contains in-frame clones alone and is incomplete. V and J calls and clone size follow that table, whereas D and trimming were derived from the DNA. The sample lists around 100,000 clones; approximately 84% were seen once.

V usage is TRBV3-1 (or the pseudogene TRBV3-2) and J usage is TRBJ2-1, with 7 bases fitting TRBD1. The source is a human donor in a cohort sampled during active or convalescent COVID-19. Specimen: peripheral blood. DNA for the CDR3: TGTGCCAGCAGCCAAGAGCCAGGGGGTAATGAGCAGTTCTTC. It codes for CASSQEPGGNEQFF.